This TCR beta chain was obtained from a study of T-cell memory formation after mild COVID-19. Study-wide context: TCR clusters showed largely donor specificity.

General study findings and limits: For contracting clones, CD4+ ones sat mainly in CM and EM, CD8+ in EMRA. Clonal second-wave expansions that peaked on day 37 had unconfirmed SARS-CoV-2 specificity. A second wave expanding day 15 to 37 was CD4+-biased; contracting clones were balanced.

The ends were cut back, 5 bases at V and 7 bases at J, with 7 bases in the middle. Looked up from germline, CDR1 is SEHNR and CDR2 is FQNEAQ (reference sequence). The CDR3 sequence is 11 residues long. MiXCR was run by TCRdb on the 5' RACE reads, yielding one entry per CDR3 protein. The sample holds roughly 300,000 distinct CDR3 sequences, 15% to 20% seen once. This clonotype turned up a few times. The antigen is unknown. The origin of this receptor is a man between 18 and 35 years old who had mild COVID-19 (a few samples of this study predate the infection). Cell type and time point are not known. The chain combines TRBV7-9 with TRBJ2-3; D not certain. The specimen sequenced was PBMCs or a T cell subset sorted from them (not recorded which). CDR3 in amino acids: CASSTVNTQYF. The CDR3 nucleotides read TGTGCCAGCAGCACAGTAAATACGCAGTATTTT.